The 2 T cell receptor beta chains below all came from one sample that was sequenced in a study of shared clonotypes between healthy human individuals. Assay: immunoSEQ multiplex PCR; the TCRdb copy retains only in-frame clones and omits some. This sample has 400,000 to 600,000 clones, with 79% found just once. Sequenced material: PBMCs. These receptor sequences come from a woman aged 40-49 years in good health. Some clones in this sample may be carry-over from other donors' samples.

The chain uses TRBV7-2 and TRBJ2-4; maybe TRBD1 (7 bases). The V gene lost 1 base and the J gene lost 8 bases, with 12 bases spanning the gap. This CDR3 comprises 14 residues. Looked up from germline, CDR1 is SGHTA and CDR2 is FQGNSA. CDR3: CASSLVLRGDIQYF. In DNA, the CDR3 is TGTGCCAGCAGCTTAGTTCTCAGGGGGGACATTCAGTACTTC.

This chain links TRBV9 with TRBJ1-5, with D possibly TRBD1 on 6 matching bases. Germline lookup yields CDR1 SGDLS and CDR2 YYNGEE. CDR3 size: 18 residues. With 2 bases removed from V and 1 base from J, the gap between germline ends came to 19 bases. This CDR3 reads CASSVQRDKIMSNQPQHF. CDR3 sequence (DNA): TGTGCCAGCAGCGTCCAGAGGGACAAAATCATGAGCAATCAGCCCCAGCATTTT.